These 7 T cell receptor beta chains were all obtained from the same sample, sequenced in a study of cytotoxic CD8 clonotypes in ibrutinib-treated CLL. TCRdb's table, derived via immunoSEQ multiplex PCR, lists solely in-frame clones and lacks some. Here the sample spans 50,000 to 60,000 clones, roughly 85% being singletons. The specimen comprised PBMCs, sampled after 24 months of ibrutinib treatment. All receptors derive from a human donor with chronic lymphocytic leukemia.

This clone has a handful of counts. This chain connects TRBV7-6 to TRBJ2-1, with D hard to call. V was trimmed by 3 bases and J by 5 bases, leaving 11 bases between them. This CDR3 contains 14 residues. The germline CDR1 and CDR2 sequences are SGHVS and FNYEAQ. Written as DNA, the CDR3 is TGTGCCAGCAGCTTTGGGCCCACTAACAATGAGCAGTTCTTC. Its translation is CASSFGPTNNEQFF.

The chain combines TRBV28 with TRBJ2-1, with TRBD2 matching 9 bases. CDR1 MDHEN and CDR2 SYDVKM come from the germline V gene. The ends lost 5 bases at V and 3 bases at J; junction bases unmatched: 11. The CDR3 spans 17 residues. The CDR3 bases are TGTGCCAGCAGTCTTCTCACGACTAGCGGATACTACAATGAGCAGTTCTTC. This gives the protein CASSLLTTSGYYNEQFF.

This clone was seen only a few times. The V call is TRBV7-8, the J call TRBJ2-6; 10 positions match TRBD1. Germline values: CDR1 SGHVS, CDR2 FQNEAQ. The V gene end was trimmed by 1 base and the J gene end by 2 bases; junction bases not matched to a gene: 8. The CDR3 contains 19 residues. CDR3 residues: CASSLVGGDRGAGANVLTF. Here the CDR3 DNA reads TGTGCCAGCAGCTTAGTAGGCGGGGACAGGGGAGCTGGGGCCAACGTCCTGACTTTC.

V is TRBV5-1 and J is TRBJ1-1; D not certain. In germline, CDR1 is SGHRS, CDR2 YFSETQ. The V end was cut by 0 bases, the J end by 8 bases, with 14 bases between. This CDR3 has 14 residues. The CDR3 coding sequence is TGCGCCAGCAGCTTGGATGGCATGCTAGGGGAAGCTTTCTTT. Protein sequence: CASSLDGMLGEAFF.

The rearrangement links TRBV19 to TRBJ2-2, with TRBD1 matching over 8 bases. Trimming at V came to 5 bases and at J to 6 bases, leaving 14 bases not matched to a gene. This CDR3 comprises 17 residues. CDR1 is LNHDA, CDR2 SQIVND, per germline (reference sequence). CDR3 in DNA: TGTGCCAGTAGTTCGCCTGGACGGACAGGGCCCGCCGGGGAGCTGTTTTTT. It encodes CASSSPGRTGPAGELFF. The complete variable domain, with remaining parts taken from reference TRBV19 and TRBJ2-2, reads DGGITQSPKYLFRKEGQNVTLSCEQNLNHDAMYWYRQDPGQGLRLIYYSQIVNDFQKGDIAEGYSVSREKKESFPLTVTSAQKNPTAFYLCASSSPGRTGPAGELFFGEGSRLTVL.

The rearrangement uses TRBV19 and TRBJ2-4, with 9 bases matching TRBD1. CDR3 length equals 15 residues. V dropped 2 bases and J dropped 8; count of bases not matched to a gene: 7. CDR1 and CDR2 from the germline V gene are LNHDA and SQIVND (reference sequence). DNA for the CDR3: TGTGCCAGTAGTATAAGGGGACAGGGTCGGGACATTCAGTACTTC. It encodes CASSIRGQGRDIQYF.

The CDR3 DNA is TGTGCCAGTACGACAGGGGCAGCGACTGGGGCCAACGTCCTGACTTTC. This translates into CASTTGAATGANVLTF. This chain connects TRBV28 to TRBJ2-6; TRBD1 aligns across 8 bases. This CDR3 has 16 residues. Unmatched junction bases numbered 9, after V lost 9 bases and J lost 2 bases. The germline V gene has CDR1 MDHEN and CDR2 SYDVKM.